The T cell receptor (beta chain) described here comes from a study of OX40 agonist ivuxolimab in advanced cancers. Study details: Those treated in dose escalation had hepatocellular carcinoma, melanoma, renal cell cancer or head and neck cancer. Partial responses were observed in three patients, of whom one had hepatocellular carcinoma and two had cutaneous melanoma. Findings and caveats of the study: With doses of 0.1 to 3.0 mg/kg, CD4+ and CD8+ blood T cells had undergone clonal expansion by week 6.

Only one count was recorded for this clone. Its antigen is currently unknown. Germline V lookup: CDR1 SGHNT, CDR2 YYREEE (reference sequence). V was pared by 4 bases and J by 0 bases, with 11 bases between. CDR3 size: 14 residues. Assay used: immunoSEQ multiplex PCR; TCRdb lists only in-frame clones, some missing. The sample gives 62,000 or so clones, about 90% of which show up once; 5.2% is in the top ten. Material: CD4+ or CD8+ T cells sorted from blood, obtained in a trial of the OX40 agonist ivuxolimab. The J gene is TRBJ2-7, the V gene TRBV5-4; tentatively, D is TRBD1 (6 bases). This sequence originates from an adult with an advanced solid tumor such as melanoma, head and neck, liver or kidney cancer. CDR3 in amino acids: CASSLDRLSYEQYF. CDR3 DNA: TGTGCCAGCAGCCTGGACAGACTCTCCTACGAGCAGTACTTC.